Shown below are 12 T cell receptor beta chains from a single sample sequenced in a study of blood T cell repertoires in COVID-19. Method: immunoSEQ multiplex PCR; TCRdb's copy keeps in-frame clones and lacks some. The sample lists about 300,000 clones, 80% to 90% occurring once. Sequencing used peripheral blood. The receptor source for this set is a woman aged 45-59 years with COVID-19, enrolled during active disease.

CDR3 region: CATSDPLGGGQETQYF. CDR3 DNA sequence: TGTGCCACCAGTGACCCCCTGGGGGGAGGCCAAGAGACCCAGTACTTC. The chain is built from TRBV24-1 and TRBJ2-5; perhaps TRBD2 as D (6 bases). The CDR3 has 16 residues. The germline V gene has CDR1 KGHDR and CDR2 SFDVKD. Trimming cost V 4 bases and J 1 base, with 15 bases left between them.

The CDR3 loop reads CAHRGQGGEKLFF. As DNA, the CDR3 is TGTGCCCATAGGGGACAGGGTGGCGAAAAACTGTTTTTT. The V and J genes are TRBV6-5 and TRBJ1-4; 9 bases match TRBD1. Germline lookup yields CDR1 MNHEY and CDR2 SVGAGI. The J segment lost 8 bases and the V segment lost 11 bases, leaving 9 bases of the junction unmatched. This CDR3 is built from 13 residues.

This clone was detected once. V and J are TRBV7-9 and TRBJ2-7; maybe TRBD1 (6 bases). Trimming removed 4 bases at V and 2 bases at J, with 12 bases between. The CDR3 loop spans 14 amino acids. Germline CDR1 SEHNR, CDR2 FQNEAQ (reference sequence). CDR3 sequence: CASSSETGPYEQYF. CDR3 sequence (DNA): TGTGCCAGCAGCTCGGAGACAGGACCCTACGAGCAGTACTTC.

Only one count was recorded for this clone. V gene TRBV27 combines with J gene TRBJ2-4; TRBD1 agrees at 10 bases. V shed 2 bases and J 1 base; nucleotides not matched to a gene: 5. This CDR3 is built from 17 residues. Germline loops: CDR1 MNHEY, CDR2 SMNVEV (reference sequence). The DNA for the CDR3 is TGTGCCAGCAGTTTACGACAGGGGGCTAATGCCAAAAACATTCAGTACTTC. Its translation is CASSLRQGANAKNIQYF.

The chain employs TRBV4-1 and TRBJ1-1; a possible D gene is TRBD1 (5 bases). This CDR3 region has 14 residues. The germline V and J ends were trimmed by 2 bases and 4 bases, with 11 bases remaining between them. Germline CDR1 reads MGHRA; CDR2 reads YSYEKL. The CDR3, as DNA: TGCGCCAGCAGCCAACAGGCAGGGCCCACTGAAGCTTTCTTT. Translated: CASSQQAGPTEAFF.

This chain links TRBV4-1 with TRBJ1-2; 8 bases line up with TRBD1. This CDR3 has 15 residues. The trim removed 5 bases at V and 6 bases at J, leaving 11 bases unmatched. Germline loops: CDR1 MGHRA, CDR2 YSYEKL. The CDR3 sequence is CASSITGQGADGYTF. The CDR3 DNA follows: TGCGCCAGCAGCATAACAGGGCAGGGGGCGGATGGCTACACCTTC.

The genes are TRBV2 and TRBJ2-5; 14 bases are shared with TRBD2. CDR3 length equals 15 residues. The V gene end was trimmed by 7 bases and the J gene end by 4 bases; junction bases not matched to a gene: 5. Germline V gene sequence: CDR1 SNHLY, CDR2 FYNNEI. The CDR3 DNA follows: TGTGCCAGCAAGGGGACTAGCGGGAGTCTAGAGACCCAGTACTTC. This gives the protein CASKGTSGSLETQYF. Full variable domain (rest looked up from reference TRBV2 and TRBJ2-5): EPEVTQTPSHQVTQMGQEVILRCVPISNHLYFYWYRQILGQKVEFLVSFYNNEISEKSEIFDDQFSVERPDGSNFTLKIRSTKLEDSAMYFCASKGTSGSLETQYFGPGTRLLVL.

This chain uses TRBV6-5 with TRBJ2-7, with a tentative D call TRBD2 (6 bases). The V end lost 7 bases, the J end lost 11 bases, and 18 bases lay between the germline ends. CDR3 length equals 12 residues. The germline V gene encodes CDR1 MNHEY and CDR2 SVGAGI. CDR3 protein: CASMAGRTREYF. The CDR3 DNA reads as TGTGCCAGCATGGCAGGGAGGACCCGGGAGTACTTC.

The V and J genes are TRBV5-1 and TRBJ2-4; D unclear. Germline V lookup: CDR1 SGHRS, CDR2 YFSETQ. The CDR3 sequence is 14 residues long. Deletions cut 0 bases from V and 1 base from J, with 5 bases between. In DNA form, the CDR3 reads TGCGCCAGCAGCTTGGACCGGGCCAAAAACATTCAGTACTTC. As protein: CASSLDRAKNIQYF.

The gene calls are TRBV9 and TRBJ2-1; possible D gene TRBD1, 5 bases. CDR1 SGDLS and CDR2 YYNGEE come from the germline V gene. This CDR3 comprises 14 residues. Trimming removed 2 bases at V and 7 bases at J, with 13 bases between. The CDR3: CASSVSGIGNEQFF. Written as DNA, the CDR3 is TGTGCCAGCAGCGTTTCAGGGATCGGGAATGAGCAGTTCTTC.

J is TRBJ2-1 and V is TRBV9; 9 nucleotides align to TRBD1. The V segment lost 0 bases and the J segment 8 bases; nucleotides outside the gene matches: 3. Germline V gene data show CDR1 as SGDLS and CDR2 as YYNGEE. This CDR3 contains 14 residues. The CDR3 sequence is CASSVEDRGYEQFF. As DNA, the CDR3 is TGTGCCAGCAGCGTAGAGGACAGGGGCTATGAGCAGTTCTTC. Combining the CDR3 with reference TRBV9 and TRBJ2-1 gives the whole variable domain DSGVTQTPKHLITATGQRVTLRCSPRSGDLSVYWYQQSLDQGLQFLIQYYNGEERAKGNILERFSAQQFPDLHSELNLSSLELGDSALYFCASSVEDRGYEQFFGPGTRLTVL.

Written as DNA, the CDR3 is TGTGCTGCCAAGGGGGGGGGTTTGGACAATGAGCAGTTCTTC. Protein product: CAAKGGGLDNEQFF. V is TRBV5-4 and J is TRBJ2-1, with TRBD2 as a possible D gene (7 bases). The V gene's germline CDR1 is SGHNT and CDR2 YYREEE (reference sequence). The CDR3 is made up of 14 amino acids.